Sequencing of this T cell receptor (beta chain) was carried out in a study of chemoradiotherapy in HPV16-positive cancers. The overall study: Functional T-cell assays on two HPV16-positive patients' cells defined candidate HPV-specific clones and common TCR motifs. Notes on the study in general: Non-HPV-specific T cells did not expand in tumors during treatment, whereas candidate HPV-specific clones and E7-related motifs did.

Profiling relied on immunoSEQ multiplex PCR, and the TCRdb table lists in-frame clones only, not all of them. The sample lists approximately 5,000 clones, 65% to 85% seen once, with approximately 14% in the top ten. Comment on this clone: What it binds is not known. In the same sample, other DNA sequences code for this CDR3.

This CDR3 comprises 13 residues. V was trimmed by 3 bases and J by 2 bases, leaving 6 bases between them. Germline loops: CDR1 SGHTA, CDR2 FQGTGA. Samples were taken several times over chemoradiotherapy. V gene TRBV7-3 combines with J gene TRBJ2-3; D might be TRBD2 (6 bases). The receptor's source is a human donor with HPV-associated anogenital cancer. The sample in question was tumor tissue, obtained from a patient who underwent chemoradiotherapy. In DNA form, the CDR3 reads TGTGCCAGCAGCTTGGGACTCACAGATACGCAGTATTTT. Its protein product is CASSLGLTDTQYF.